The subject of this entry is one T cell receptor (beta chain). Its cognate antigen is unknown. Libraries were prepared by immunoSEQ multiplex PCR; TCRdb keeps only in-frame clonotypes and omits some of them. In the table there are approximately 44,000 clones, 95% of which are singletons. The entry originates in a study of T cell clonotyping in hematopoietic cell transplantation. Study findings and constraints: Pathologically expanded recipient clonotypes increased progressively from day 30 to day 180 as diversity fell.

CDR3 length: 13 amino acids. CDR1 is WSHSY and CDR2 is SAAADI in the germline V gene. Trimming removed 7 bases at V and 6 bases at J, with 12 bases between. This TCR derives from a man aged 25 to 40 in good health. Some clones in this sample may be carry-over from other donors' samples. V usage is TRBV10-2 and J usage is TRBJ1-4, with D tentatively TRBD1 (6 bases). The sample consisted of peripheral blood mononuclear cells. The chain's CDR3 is CASTDAGDEKLFF. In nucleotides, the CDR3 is TGCGCCAGCACAGATGCAGGGGATGAAAAACTGTTTTTT.